Presented here are 21 T cell receptor beta chains from one specimen sequenced in a study of shared T cell receptors in the human thymus. Assay used: immunoSEQ multiplex PCR; TCRdb lists only in-frame clones, some missing. The sample comprises about 730,000 clones, around 85% of which are singletons, and under 0.012% rests with the top ten. These data also featured in a second study, about human thymus T cells.

Material for sequencing was thymocytes. The receptors derive from a girl under three years old with a congenital heart defect.

This clone was detected once. The rearrangement joins TRBV18 to TRBJ1-5; possibly TRBD1 for D (6 bases). V dropped 3 bases and J dropped 0 bases, with 9 bases sitting between them. The CDR3 is made up of 15 amino acids. Germline CDR1 is KGHSH and CDR2 is LQKENI. The chain's CDR3 is CASSPTGYSNQPQHF. The CDR3 DNA is TGTGCCAGCTCACCGACAGGTTATAGCAATCAGCCCCAGCATTTT.

CDR3 nucleotide sequence: TGTGCCAGCAGCCTGCGACAGGTCGGCGAAAAACTGTTTTTT. Translating gives CASSLRQVGEKLFF. The chain uses TRBV11-2 and TRBJ1-4, with D possibly being TRBD1 (6 bases). The CDR3 totals 14 residues. Germline CDR1 reads SGHAT; CDR2 reads FQNNGV. V lost 5 bases and J 8 bases, leaving 15 bases between the germline ends. Based on the CDR3 plus reference TRBV11-2 and TRBJ1-4, the full variable domain is EAGVAQSPRYKIIEKRQSVAFWCNPISGHATLYWYQQILGQGPKLLIQFQNNGVVDDSQLPKDRFSAERLKGVDSTLKIQPAKLEDSAVYLCASSLRQVGEKLFFGSGTQLSVL.

J is TRBJ2-5 and V is TRBV7-8; 11 nucleotides agree with TRBD2. The CDR3 is 18 residues long. Losses at the gene ends were 1 base for V and 7 bases for J; bases not matched to a gene: 14. Germline V gene data show CDR1 as SGHVS and CDR2 as FQNEAQ. The CDR3 coding sequence is TGTGCCAGCAGCTTAGTAGGAGGCAGTCGACTAGCGGGGAGGACCCAGTACTTC. It translates to CASSLVGGSRLAGRTQYF.

The rearrangement links TRBV7-2 to TRBJ2-1, with D unclear. The CDR3 runs 19 residues. Trimming shortened V by 1 base and J by 4 bases, and 23 bases separated the two germline ends. Germline V gene sequence: CDR1 SGHTA, CDR2 FQGNSA. The CDR3 sequence is CASSLDVGRVTPSYNEQFF. The DNA of the CDR3 is TGTGCCAGCAGCTTAGATGTTGGGCGAGTCACCCCATCATACAATGAGCAGTTCTTC.

The chain carries TRBV13 and TRBJ1-6; 7 bases match TRBD1. Per the germline V gene, CDR1 is PRHDT and CDR2 is FYEKMQ (reference sequence). CDR3 length equals 16 residues. V was pared by 5 bases and J by 6 bases, with 10 bases of the junction left unmatched. This CDR3 is CASSPRQGWGNSPLHF. DNA for the CDR3: TGTGCCAGCAGCCCGCGACAGGGTTGGGGTAATTCACCCCTCCACTTT.

The chain is built from TRBV7-9 and TRBJ1-5; 8 bases line up with TRBD1. Per germline, CDR1 SEHNR and CDR2 FQNEAQ (reference sequence). The J segment lost 2 bases and the V segment lost 5 bases, leaving 8 bases of the junction unmatched. The CDR3 loop spans 16 amino acids. The CDR3 loop is CASSPGGRGGNQPQHF. Written as DNA, the CDR3 is TGTGCCAGCAGCCCAGGGGGCCGTGGTGGCAATCAGCCCCAGCATTTT.

The sample holds one count of this clone. The rearrangement joins TRBV7-9 to TRBJ1-1; D may be TRBD1 (5 bases). The length of the CDR3 is 13 residues. CDR1 is SEHNR and CDR2 is FQNEAQ in the germline V gene (reference sequence). The V and J ends lost 0 bases and 11 bases respectively, with 13 bases between them. This CDR3 reads CASSLAEGPMAFF. The CDR3 DNA is TGTGCCAGCAGCTTAGCGGAGGGGCCTATGGCTTTCTTT.

The CDR3 DNA sequence: TGCAGTGCTAGCGTCGCTTTCTTT. Its translation is CSASVAFF. V is TRBV20-1 and J is TRBJ1-1; no reliable D call. The CDR3 extends over 8 amino acids. Germline V gene data show CDR1 as DFQATT and CDR2 as SNEGSKA (reference sequence). V was clipped by 3 bases and J by 11 bases, with 4 bases between them.

In this sample, this clone turned up once. The CDR3 loop reads CASRMGGGQGYTGELFF. CDR3 sequence (DNA): TGTGCCAGCAGGATGGGCGGGGGGCAGGGCTACACCGGGGAGCTGTTTTTT. The chain carries TRBV27 and TRBJ2-2; 8 nucleotides line up with TRBD2. In germline, CDR1 is MNHEY, CDR2 SMNVEV (reference sequence). The CDR3 length is 17 residues. The junction had 12 bases not matched to a gene; V was cut back by 6 bases and J by 3 bases.

The chain combines TRBV9 with TRBJ2-1; 7 positions match TRBD2. Germline loops: CDR1 SGDLS, CDR2 YYNGEE. Unmatched junction bases numbered 9, after V lost 5 bases and J lost 10 bases. There are 13 residues in the CDR3. The CDR3 nucleotides read TGTGCCAGCAGGGGAGGGAGGGGTGACGAGCAGTTCTTC. Its protein is CASRGGRGDEQFF. Complete variable domain (other parts from reference TRBV9 and TRBJ2-1): DSGVTQTPKHLITATGQRVTLRCSPRSGDLSVYWYQQSLDQGLQFLIQYYNGEERAKGNILERFSAQQFPDLHSELNLSSLELGDSALYFCASRGGRGDEQFFGPGTRLTVL.

The chain is built from TRBV14 and TRBJ2-5, with D tentatively TRBD2 (7 bases). CDR1 is SGHDN, CDR2 FVKESK, per germline. The CDR3 is 17 residues long. Between the trimmed V and J ends, which lost 0 bases and 6 bases, there was a span of 20 bases. The CDR3 spells CASSQEVGGALEKTQYF. As DNA, the CDR3 is TGTGCCAGCAGCCAAGAAGTTGGGGGGGCTCTGGAGAAGACCCAGTACTTC.

The gene calls are TRBV19 and TRBJ1-6; TRBD1 matches at 8 bases. The CDR3 totals 15 residues. CDR1 and CDR2 from the germline V gene are LNHDA and SQIVND (reference sequence). The chain's CDR3 is CAANEPGGNNSPLHF. The CDR3 region has the DNA TGTGCAGCTAACGAACCAGGGGGCAACAATTCACCCCTCCACTTT.

This chain connects TRBV6-5 to TRBJ1-2; D is uncertain. Trimming removed 3 bases at V and 4 bases at J, with 9 bases between. Germline loops: CDR1 MNHEY, CDR2 SVGAGI. The CDR3 consists of 13 residues. The CDR3, as DNA: TGTGCCAGCAGTTATCAATCGGGCTATGGCTACACCTTC. Translation: CASSYQSGYGYTF.

The chain employs TRBV2 and TRBJ2-3; tentative D call: TRBD1 (5 bases). The germline V and J ends were trimmed by 8 bases and 1 base, with 16 bases remaining between them. This CDR3 has 15 residues. The germline V gene has CDR1 SNHLY and CDR2 FYNNEI. The CDR3 loop is CASHFKTDCTDTQYF. The CDR3, as DNA: TGTGCCAGCCACTTTAAGACAGACTGCACAGATACGCAGTATTTT.

This chain's CDR3 is CATDTKFSYEQYF. The CDR3 DNA reads as TGTGCCACAGACACCAAATTCTCCTACGAGCAGTACTTC. V is TRBV6-5 and J is TRBJ2-7; D gene uncertain. Between the trimmed V and J ends, which lost 10 bases and 0 bases, there was a span of 13 bases. The CDR3 has 13 residues. The germline V gene encodes CDR1 MNHEY and CDR2 SVGAGI.

CDR3 sequence (DNA): TGTGCCAGCAGCCCTGAAGGGACAGGGGGGGATCAGACCTACGAGCAGTACTTC. Its translation: CASSPEGTGGDQTYEQYF. The gene calls are TRBV27 and TRBJ2-7; TRBD1 agrees at 11 bases. The CDR3 covers 18 residues. With 6 bases clipped from V and 2 bases from J, the junction kept 15 bases outside the gene matches. Germline V gene lookup returns CDR1 MNHEY and CDR2 SMNVEV (reference sequence).

This clone was observed once. An end of the junction differs from the germline gene, which may be a read error. J is TRBJ1-1 and V is TRBV27; D possibly corresponds to TRBD1 (6 bases). Germline V lookup: CDR1 MNHEY, CDR2 SMNVEV (reference sequence). This CDR3 contains 15 residues. CDR3 protein: CASSFPQGRNTEAFF. The CDR3 DNA follows: TGTGCCAGCAGTTTCCCACAGGGCCGGAACACCGAAGCTTTCTTT.

This chain uses TRBV27 with TRBJ2-7; unclear D gene. CDR3 size: 13 residues. CDR1 is MNHEY and CDR2 is SMNVEV in the germline V gene (reference sequence). V gave up 6 bases and J gave up 4 bases, with 13 bases separating them. CDR3 DNA: TGTGCCAGCAGCTTCAGGTTAAGGTACGAGCAGTACTTC. This sequence encodes CASSFRLRYEQYF.

J is TRBJ1-1 and V is TRBV7-9; 7 nucleotides align to TRBD1. The ends lost 0 bases at V and 4 bases at J; junction bases unmatched: 2. The germline V gene has CDR1 SEHNR and CDR2 FQNEAQ (reference sequence). The CDR3 is made up of 14 amino acids. The CDR3 bases are TGTGCCAGCAGCTTAGCGAACAGGGGCACTGAAGCTTTCTTT. Amino acids: CASSLANRGTEAFF. The variable domain in full, completed from reference TRBV7-9 and TRBJ1-1, reads DTGVSQNPRHKITKRGQNVTFRCDPISEHNRLYWYRQTLGQGPEFLTYFQNEAQLEKSRLLSDRFSAERPKGSFSTLEIQRTEQGDSAMYLCASSLANRGTEAFFGQGTRLTVV.

The rearrangement links TRBV6-1 to TRBJ1-1; weak D call: TRBD1 (6 bases). The CDR3 totals 13 residues. The germline V gene has CDR1 MNHNS and CDR2 SASEGT. Trimming left V 7 bases short and J 11 bases short, with 20 bases between. Written as DNA, the CDR3 is TGTGCCAGCACCTTAAGCCTACAGGGTTGGGCTTTCTTT. Residues: CASTLSLQGWAFF.

This clone has just a few counts. V usage is TRBV2 and J usage is TRBJ1-5; D remains unclear. Trimming shortened V by 7 bases and J by 2 bases, and 15 bases separated the two germline ends. CDR3 size: 15 residues. Germline V gene lookup returns CDR1 SNHLY and CDR2 FYNNEI. The CDR3 nucleotides read TGTGCCAGCAACGTAAACGTGGCCGGCAATCAGCCCCAGCATTTT. Its translation: CASNVNVAGNQPQHF.